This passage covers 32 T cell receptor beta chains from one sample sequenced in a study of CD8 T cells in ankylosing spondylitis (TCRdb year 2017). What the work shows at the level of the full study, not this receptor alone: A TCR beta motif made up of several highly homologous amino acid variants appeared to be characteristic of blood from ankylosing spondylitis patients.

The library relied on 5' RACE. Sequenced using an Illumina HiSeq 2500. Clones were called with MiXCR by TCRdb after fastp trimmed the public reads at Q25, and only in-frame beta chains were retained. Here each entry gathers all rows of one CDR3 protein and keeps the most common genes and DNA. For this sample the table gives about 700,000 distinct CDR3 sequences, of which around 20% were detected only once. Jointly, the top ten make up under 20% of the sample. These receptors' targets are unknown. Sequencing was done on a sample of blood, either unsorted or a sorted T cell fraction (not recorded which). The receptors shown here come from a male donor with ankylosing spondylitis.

CDR3 loop: CASSGQGDSPLHF. In DNA form, the CDR3 reads TGTGCCAGCTCGGGACAGGGAGATTCACCCCTCCACTTT. The chain recombines TRBV18 with TRBJ1-6; 9 nucleotides match TRBD1. Germline V gene sequence: CDR1 KGHSH, CDR2 LQKENI. V lost 6 bases and J lost 8; bases outside the gene matches: 2. The CDR3 consists of 13 residues.

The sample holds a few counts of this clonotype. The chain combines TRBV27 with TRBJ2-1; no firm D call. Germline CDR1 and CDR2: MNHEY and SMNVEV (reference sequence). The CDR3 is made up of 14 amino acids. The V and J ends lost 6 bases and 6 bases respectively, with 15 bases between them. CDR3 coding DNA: TGTGCCAGCAGGATACTGGGGAACCCCAATGAGCAGTTCTTC. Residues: CASRILGNPNEQFF.

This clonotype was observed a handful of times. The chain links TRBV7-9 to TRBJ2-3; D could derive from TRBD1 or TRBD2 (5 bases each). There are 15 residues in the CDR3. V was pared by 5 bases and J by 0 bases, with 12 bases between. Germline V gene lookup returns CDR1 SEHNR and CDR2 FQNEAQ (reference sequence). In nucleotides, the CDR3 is TGTGCCAGCAGCCGAGGGACGGATAGCACAGATACGCAGTATTTT. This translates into CASSRGTDSTDTQYF.

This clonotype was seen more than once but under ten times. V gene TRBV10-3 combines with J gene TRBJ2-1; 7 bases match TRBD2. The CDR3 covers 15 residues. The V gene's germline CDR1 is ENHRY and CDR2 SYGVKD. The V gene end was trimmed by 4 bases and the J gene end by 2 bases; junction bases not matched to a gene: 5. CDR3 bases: TGTGCCATCAGTGTTGAAAGCGGGGCCTACAATGAGCAGTTCTTC. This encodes CAISVESGAYNEQFF.

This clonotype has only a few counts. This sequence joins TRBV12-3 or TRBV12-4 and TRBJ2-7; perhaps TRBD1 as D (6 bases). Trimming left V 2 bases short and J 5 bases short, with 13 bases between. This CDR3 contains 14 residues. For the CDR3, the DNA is TGTGCCAGCAGTTTATATATGACAGGCGACGAGCAGTACTTC. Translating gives CASSLYMTGDEQYF.

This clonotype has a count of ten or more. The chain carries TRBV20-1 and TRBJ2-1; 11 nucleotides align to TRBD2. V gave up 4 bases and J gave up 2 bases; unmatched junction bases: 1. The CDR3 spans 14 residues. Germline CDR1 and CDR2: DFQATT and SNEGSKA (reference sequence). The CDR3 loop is CSAISGRAYNEQFF. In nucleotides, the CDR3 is TGCAGTGCTATTAGCGGGAGGGCCTACAATGAGCAGTTCTTC.

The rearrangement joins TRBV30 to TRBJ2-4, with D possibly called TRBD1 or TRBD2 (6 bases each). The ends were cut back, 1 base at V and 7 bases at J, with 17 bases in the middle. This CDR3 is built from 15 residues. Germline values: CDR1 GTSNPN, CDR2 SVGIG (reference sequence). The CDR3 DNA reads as TGTGCCTGGAGTGCCCGAGGGGGGCGGCGGAACATTCAGTACTTC. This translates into CAWSARGGRRNIQYF.

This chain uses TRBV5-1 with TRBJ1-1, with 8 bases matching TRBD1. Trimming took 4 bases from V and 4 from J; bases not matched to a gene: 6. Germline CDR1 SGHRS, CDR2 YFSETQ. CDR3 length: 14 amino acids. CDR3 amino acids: CASSIQGGVTEAFF. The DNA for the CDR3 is TGCGCCAGCAGCATACAGGGGGGCGTCACTGAAGCTTTCTTT.

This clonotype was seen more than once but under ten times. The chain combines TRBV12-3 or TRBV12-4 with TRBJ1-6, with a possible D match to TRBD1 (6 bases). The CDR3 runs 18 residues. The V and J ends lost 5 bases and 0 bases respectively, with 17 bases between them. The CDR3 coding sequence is TGTGCCAGCAGTCGAAAGACTGGGGGCATCTCCTATAATTCACCCCTCCACTTT. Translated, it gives CASSRKTGGISYNSPLHF.

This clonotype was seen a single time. The CDR3 loop reads CASSQYSGRGGTDTQYF. CDR3 nucleotides: TGTGCCAGCAGCCAATATAGCGGGAGGGGGGGCACAGATACGCAGTATTTT. The chain employs TRBV7-2 and TRBJ2-3; TRBD2 agrees at 11 bases. Trimming cost V 5 bases and J 1 base; bases outside gene matches: 8. The CDR3 covers 17 residues. The V gene's germline CDR1 is SGHTA and CDR2 FQGNSA. The whole variable domain, remainder taken from reference TRBV7-2 and TRBJ2-3, is GAGVSQSPSNKVTEKGKDVELRCDPISGHTALYWYRQSLGQGLEFLIYFQGNSAPDKSGLPSDRFSAERTGGSVSTLTIQRTQQEDSAVYLCASSQYSGRGGTDTQYFGPGTRLTVL.

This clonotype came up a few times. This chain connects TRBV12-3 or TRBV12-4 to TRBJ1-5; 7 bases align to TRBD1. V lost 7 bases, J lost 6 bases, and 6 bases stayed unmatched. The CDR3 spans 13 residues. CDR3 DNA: TGTGCCAGCACCCAGGGGGGTCGTCAGCCCCAGCATTTT. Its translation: CASTQGGRQPQHF.

CDR3 coding DNA: TGTGCCAGCACCCTTAGGGACAGGGGCACCCAGCCCCAGCATTTT. Its translation is CASTLRDRGTQPQHF. This chain links TRBV28 with TRBJ1-5; 10 bases line up with TRBD1. V lost 7 bases to trimming and J lost 7 bases; unmatched junction nucleotides: 10. CDR1 MDHEN and CDR2 SYDVKM come from the germline V gene. This CDR3 contains 15 residues.

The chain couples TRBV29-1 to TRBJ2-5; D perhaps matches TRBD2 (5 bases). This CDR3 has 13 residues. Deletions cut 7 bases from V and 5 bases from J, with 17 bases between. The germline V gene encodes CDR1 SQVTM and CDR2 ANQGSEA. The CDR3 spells CSAGFGSGETQYF. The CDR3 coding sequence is TGCAGCGCGGGGTTTGGTTCGGGGGAGACCCAGTACTTC.

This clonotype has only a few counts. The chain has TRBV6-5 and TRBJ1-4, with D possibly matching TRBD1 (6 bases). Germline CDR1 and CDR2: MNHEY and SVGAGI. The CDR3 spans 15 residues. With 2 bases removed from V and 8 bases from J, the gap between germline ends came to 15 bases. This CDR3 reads CASSYGGGSREKLFF. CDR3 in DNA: TGTGCCAGCAGTTACGGAGGGGGATCTCGGGAAAAACTGTTTTTT.

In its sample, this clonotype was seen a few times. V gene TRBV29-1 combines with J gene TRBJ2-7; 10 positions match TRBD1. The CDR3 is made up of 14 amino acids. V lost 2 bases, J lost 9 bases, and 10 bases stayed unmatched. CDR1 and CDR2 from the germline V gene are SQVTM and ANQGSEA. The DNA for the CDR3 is TGCAGCGTTGAATGGAGGGACAGGGGAACTCGGCAGTACTTC. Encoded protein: CSVEWRDRGTRQYF.

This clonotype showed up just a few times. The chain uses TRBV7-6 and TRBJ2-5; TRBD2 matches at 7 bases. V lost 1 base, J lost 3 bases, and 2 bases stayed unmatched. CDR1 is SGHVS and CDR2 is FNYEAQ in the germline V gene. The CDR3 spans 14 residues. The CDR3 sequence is CASSLEAGEETQYF. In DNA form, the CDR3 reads TGTGCCAGCAGCTTAGAGGCGGGAGAAGAGACCCAGTACTTC.

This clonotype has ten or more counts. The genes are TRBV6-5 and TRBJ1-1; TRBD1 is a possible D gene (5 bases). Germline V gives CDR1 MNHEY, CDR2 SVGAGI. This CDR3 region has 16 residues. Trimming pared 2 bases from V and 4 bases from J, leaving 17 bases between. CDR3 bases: TGTGCCAGCAGTTACGCACCGACGGGGGAGGGCACTGAAGCTTTCTTT. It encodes CASSYAPTGEGTEAFF.

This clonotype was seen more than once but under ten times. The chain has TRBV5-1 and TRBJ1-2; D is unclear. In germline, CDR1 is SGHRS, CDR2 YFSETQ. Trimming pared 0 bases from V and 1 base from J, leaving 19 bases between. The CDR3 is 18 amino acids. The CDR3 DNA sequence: TGCGCCAGCAGCTTGGCCTACAGAACCTCTCCTCTTAACTATGGCTACACCTTC. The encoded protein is CASSLAYRTSPLNYGYTF.

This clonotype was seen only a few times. CDR3 amino acids: CSAGGQGKIEQYF. The CDR3 DNA reads TGCAGTGCTGGGGGACAGGGTAAAATCGAGCAGTACTTC. This chain connects TRBV20-1 to TRBJ2-7, with 9 bases identical to TRBD1. Trimming took 5 bases from V and 6 from J; bases not matched to a gene: 8. This CDR3 has 13 residues. Germline-derived CDR1 and CDR2 are DFQATT and SNEGSKA (reference sequence).

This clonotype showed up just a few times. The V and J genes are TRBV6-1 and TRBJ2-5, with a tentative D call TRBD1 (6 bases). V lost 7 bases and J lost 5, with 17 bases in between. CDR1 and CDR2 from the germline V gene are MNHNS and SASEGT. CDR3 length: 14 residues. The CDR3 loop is CASNSRAQGETQYF. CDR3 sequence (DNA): TGTGCCAGCAATAGCCGGGCCCAGGGGGAGACCCAGTACTTC.

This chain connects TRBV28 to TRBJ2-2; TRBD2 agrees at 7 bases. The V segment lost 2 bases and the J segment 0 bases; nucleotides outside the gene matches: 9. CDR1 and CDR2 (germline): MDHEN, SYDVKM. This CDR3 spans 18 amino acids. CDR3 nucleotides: TGTGCCAGCAGTTTAGTCCTAGCGGAAGCCTCGAACACCGGGGAGCTGTTTTTT. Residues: CASSLVLAEASNTGELFF. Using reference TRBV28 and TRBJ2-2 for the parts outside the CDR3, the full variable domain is DVKVTQSSRYLVKRTGEKVFLECVQDMDHENMFWYRQDPGLGLRLIYFSYDVKMKEKGDIPEGYSVSREKKERFSLILESASTNQTSMYLCASSLVLAEASNTGELFFGEGSRLTVL.

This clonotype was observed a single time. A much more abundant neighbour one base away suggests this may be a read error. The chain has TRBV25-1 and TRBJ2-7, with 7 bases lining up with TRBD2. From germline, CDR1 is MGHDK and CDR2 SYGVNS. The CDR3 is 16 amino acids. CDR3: CASSDSGEGAPYEQNF. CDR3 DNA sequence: TGTGCCAGCAGTGATTCCGGGGAGGGCGCTCCCTACGAGCAGAACTTC.

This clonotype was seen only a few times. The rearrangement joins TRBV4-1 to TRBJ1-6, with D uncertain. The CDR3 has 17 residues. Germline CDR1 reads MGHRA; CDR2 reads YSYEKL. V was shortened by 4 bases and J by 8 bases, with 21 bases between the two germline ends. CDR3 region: CASSPPSAGLADSPLHF. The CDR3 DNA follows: TGCGCCAGCAGCCCACCTTCCGCGGGTTTAGCGGATTCACCCCTCCACTTT.

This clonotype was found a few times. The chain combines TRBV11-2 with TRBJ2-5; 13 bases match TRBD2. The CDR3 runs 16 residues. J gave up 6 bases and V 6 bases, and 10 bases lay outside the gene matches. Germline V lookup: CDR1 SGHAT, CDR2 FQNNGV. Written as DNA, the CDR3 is TGTGCCAGCAGTCGGACTAGCGGGAGTATCGGAAAGACCCAGTACTTC. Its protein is CASSRTSGSIGKTQYF.

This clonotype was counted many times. The CDR3 DNA is TGTGCCAGCAGCTTAGCGGTTTCTGGGGCCAACGTCCTGACTTTC. Protein: CASSLAVSGANVLTF. J is TRBJ2-6 and V is TRBV7-9; D call uncertain. The V gene lost 0 bases and the J gene lost 1 base, with 4 bases spanning the gap. Germline CDR1 SEHNR, CDR2 FQNEAQ (reference sequence). The length of the CDR3 is 15 residues.

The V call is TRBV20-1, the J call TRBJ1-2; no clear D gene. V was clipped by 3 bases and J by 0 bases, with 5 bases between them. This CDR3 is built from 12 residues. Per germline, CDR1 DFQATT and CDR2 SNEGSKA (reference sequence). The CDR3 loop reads CSARAANYGYTF. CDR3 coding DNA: TGCAGTGCTAGGGCAGCTAACTATGGCTACACCTTC.

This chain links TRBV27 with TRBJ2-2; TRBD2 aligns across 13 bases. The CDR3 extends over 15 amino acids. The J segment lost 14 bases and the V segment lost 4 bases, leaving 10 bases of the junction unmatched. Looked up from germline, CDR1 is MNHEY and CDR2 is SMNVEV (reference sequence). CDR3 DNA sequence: TGTGCCAGCAGTTCCGGACTAGCGGGAGAGGGTGGTCTGTTTTTT. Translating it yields CASSSGLAGEGGLFF.

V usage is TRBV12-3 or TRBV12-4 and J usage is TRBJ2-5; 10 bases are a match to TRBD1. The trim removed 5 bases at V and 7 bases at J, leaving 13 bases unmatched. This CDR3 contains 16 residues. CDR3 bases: TGTGCCAGCAGTCGTCGACAGGGGGCCCCGCCGGGGACCCAGTACTTC. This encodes CASSRRQGAPPGTQYF.

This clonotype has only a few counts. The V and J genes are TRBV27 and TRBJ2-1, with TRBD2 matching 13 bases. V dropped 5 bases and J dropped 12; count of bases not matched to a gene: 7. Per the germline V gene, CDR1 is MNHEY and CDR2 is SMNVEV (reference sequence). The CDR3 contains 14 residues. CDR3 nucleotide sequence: TGTGCCAGCAGTCGAGGACTAGCGGGAGAAGGGCAGTTCTTC. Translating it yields CASSRGLAGEGQFF.

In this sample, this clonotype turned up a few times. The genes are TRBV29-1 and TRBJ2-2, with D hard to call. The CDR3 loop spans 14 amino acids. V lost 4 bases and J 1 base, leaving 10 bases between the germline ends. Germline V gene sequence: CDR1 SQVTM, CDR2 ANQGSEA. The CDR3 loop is CSVVEDKNTGELFF. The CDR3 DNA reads TGCAGCGTTGTTGAAGACAAGAACACCGGGGAGCTGTTTTTT.

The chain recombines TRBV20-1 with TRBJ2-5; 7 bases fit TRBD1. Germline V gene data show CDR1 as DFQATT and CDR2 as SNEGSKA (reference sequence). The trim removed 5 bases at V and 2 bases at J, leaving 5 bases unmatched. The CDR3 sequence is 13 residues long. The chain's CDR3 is CSACRGLQETQYF. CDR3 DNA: TGCAGTGCTTGCAGGGGGTTACAAGAGACCCAGTACTTC.

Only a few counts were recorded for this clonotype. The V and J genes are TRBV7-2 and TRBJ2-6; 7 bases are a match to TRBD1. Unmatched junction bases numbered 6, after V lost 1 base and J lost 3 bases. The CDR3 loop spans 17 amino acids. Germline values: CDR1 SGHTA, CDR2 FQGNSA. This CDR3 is CASSLGSRGYGANVLTF. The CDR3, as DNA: TGTGCCAGCAGCTTAGGGTCCAGGGGGTATGGGGCCAACGTCCTGACTTTC.